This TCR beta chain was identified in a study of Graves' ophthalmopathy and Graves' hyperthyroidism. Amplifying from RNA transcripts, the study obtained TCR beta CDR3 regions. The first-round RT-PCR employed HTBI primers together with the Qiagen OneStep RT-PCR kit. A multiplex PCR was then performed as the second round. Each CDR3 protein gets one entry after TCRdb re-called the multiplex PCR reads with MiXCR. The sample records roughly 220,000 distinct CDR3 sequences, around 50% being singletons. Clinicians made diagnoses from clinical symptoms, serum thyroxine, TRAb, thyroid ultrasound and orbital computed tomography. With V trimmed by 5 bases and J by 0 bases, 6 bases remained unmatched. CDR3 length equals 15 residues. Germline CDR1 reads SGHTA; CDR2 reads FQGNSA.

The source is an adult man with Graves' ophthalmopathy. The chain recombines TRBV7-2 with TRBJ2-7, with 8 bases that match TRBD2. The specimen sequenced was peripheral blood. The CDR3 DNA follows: TGTGCCAGCAGCCTCCCGGGACTAGACTCCTACGAGCAGTACTTC. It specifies CASSLPGLDSYEQYF.